Following are 10 T cell receptor beta chains from one sample sequenced in a study of cytomegalovirus exposure and HLA in healthy donors. With 60 Vbeta and 13 Jbeta primers, the PCR was carried out. The protocol was immunoSEQ multiplex PCR, while the TCRdb copy is restricted to in-frame clones and leaves out a portion. This sample carries almost 200,000 clones, less than 80% of them seen once, and the ten largest clones take 3.5% to 5%. Sequenced sample: PBMCs. The source is a woman aged 25 to 45 in good health and CMV-seropositive.

This sequence joins TRBV21-1 and TRBJ2-5; the tabulated D call, TRBD1, remains unverified against the DNA. TRBV21-1 constitutes a pseudogene. The CDR3 is 15 amino acids. The DNA of the CDR3 is TGTGCCAGCAGCAAACAGGGGACAGCGGTCGACACCCAGTACTTC. Protein sequence: CASSKQGTAVDTQYF.

This chain connects TRBV5-6 to TRBJ1-4; D is perhaps TRBD1 (5 bases). The CDR3 is made up of 15 amino acids. V lost 2 bases and J 4 bases, leaving 12 bases between the germline ends. The germline gives CDR1 SGHDT, CDR2 YYEEEE. This CDR3 is CASSFLGQDNEKLFF. In DNA, the CDR3 is TGTGCCAGCAGCTTTTTGGGGCAGGATAATGAAAAACTGTTTTTT.

The V call is TRBV7-2, the J call TRBJ2-5; a possible D gene is TRBD2 (6 bases). Trimming shortened V by 5 bases and J by 2 bases, and 9 bases separated the two germline ends. This CDR3 comprises 13 residues. CDR1 is SGHTA and CDR2 is FQGNSA in the germline V gene. CDR3 bases: TGTGCCAGCAGCGGAGGGGCACAAGAGACCCAGTACTTC. Amino acids: CASSGGAQETQYF.

The J gene is TRBJ2-3, the V gene TRBV7-6; unclear D gene. CDR1 and CDR2 (germline): SGHVS, FNYEAQ. Trimming stripped 1 base from V and 8 bases from J, with 10 bases between. The CDR3 is 13 amino acids. This CDR3 reads CASSLDHSSTQYF. The CDR3 nucleotides read TGTGCCAGCAGCTTAGACCATAGTAGTACGCAGTATTTT.

This chain links TRBV6-6 with TRBJ1-4, with 7 bases lining up with TRBD1. This CDR3 region has 16 residues. Germline values: CDR1 MNHNY, CDR2 SVGAGI (reference sequence). Trimming cost V 6 bases and J 3 bases; bases outside gene matches: 10. DNA for the CDR3: TGTGCCAGCAGAACACAGGGGCGATGGGCTAATGAAAAACTGTTTTTT. Residues: CASRTQGRWANEKLFF.

This clone was seen only a few times. The J gene is TRBJ2-5, the V gene TRBV2; maybe TRBD2 (5 bases). V shed 6 bases and J shed 5 bases, with 16 bases lying between them. Germline CDR1 SNHLY, CDR2 FYNNEI. The CDR3 is 14 amino acids. The CDR3 here is CASRQTGIGETQYF. CDR3 nucleotides: TGTGCCAGCAGACAGACGGGGATAGGGGAGACCCAGTACTTC.

The chain carries TRBV4-1 and TRBJ2-7, with 9 bases matching TRBD1. The ends lost 0 bases at V and 4 bases at J; junction bases unmatched: 4. The CDR3 is 15 amino acids. Germline V gives CDR1 MGHRA, CDR2 YSYEKL. The CDR3, as DNA: TGCGCCAGCAGCCAAGATATCGGACAGGGGTACGAGCAGTACTTC. Its protein product is CASSQDIGQGYEQYF.

There are a few counts of this clone. The chain recombines TRBV7-2 with TRBJ1-2; 8 bases are shared with TRBD1. The germline V gene has CDR1 SGHTA and CDR2 FQGNSA. There are 16 residues in the CDR3. V shed 1 base and J 8 bases; nucleotides not matched to a gene: 12. The chain's CDR3 is CASSLVGTGQPGGYTF. The CDR3 DNA reads TGTGCCAGCAGCTTAGTCGGGACAGGCCAACCCGGAGGCTACACCTTC. The variable domain in full, completed from reference TRBV7-2 and TRBJ1-2, reads GAGVSQSPSNKVTEKGKDVELRCDPISGHTALYWYRQSLGQGLEFLIYFQGNSAPDKSGLPSDRFSAERTGGSVSTLTIQRTQQEDSAVYLCASSLVGTGQPGGYTFGSGTRLTVV.

This clone occurred a few times. This sequence joins TRBV2 and TRBJ2-1; D not resolved. Germline values: CDR1 SNHLY, CDR2 FYNNEI. The CDR3 has 13 residues. Trimming stripped 7 bases from V and 5 bases from J, with 12 bases between. CDR3 coding DNA: TGTGCCAGCATCGAACCCCCGGACAATGAGCAGTTCTTC. Translated: CASIEPPDNEQFF.

This clone was seen a few times. The V gene is TRBV4-3, the J gene TRBJ2-7, with TRBD1 identical over 9 bases. Germline-derived CDR1 and CDR2 are LGHNA and YSLEER. The CDR3 runs 17 residues. Trimming removed 0 bases from V and 4 bases from J; junction bases left unmatched: 10. CDR3: CASSQDSGRQGGYEQYF. The CDR3 bases are TGCGCCAGCAGCCAAGATTCGGGGAGACAGGGGGGTTACGAGCAGTACTTC.